Following are 24 T cell receptor beta chains from one sample sequenced in a study of blood T cell repertoires in COVID-19. Method: immunoSEQ multiplex PCR; TCRdb's copy keeps in-frame clones and lacks some. The data show 250,000 to 300,000 clones, with around nine tenths seen just once and less than 2% held by the top ten. Sequencing used PBMCs or T cells enriched from blood (not recorded which). These receptor sequences come from a woman in her thirties or forties who had recovered from COVID-19.

This CDR3 is CSVDRQGAGGYTF. The CDR3 nucleotides are TGCAGCGTTGATCGACAGGGGGCTGGTGGCTACACCTTC. The gene calls are TRBV29-1 and TRBJ1-2; 10 bases are a match to TRBD1. The V gene's germline CDR1 is SQVTM and CDR2 ANQGSEA. The CDR3 spans 13 residues. V was pared by 3 bases and J by 7 bases, with 5 bases of the junction left unmatched. Full variable domain (missing parts from reference TRBV29-1 and TRBJ1-2): SAVISQKPSRDICQRGTSLTIQCQVDSQVTMMFWYRQQPGQSLTLIATANQGSEATYESGFVIDKFPISRPNLTFSTLTVSNMSPEDSSIYLCSVDRQGAGGYTFGSGTRLTVV.

This rearrangement joins TRBV4-1 to TRBJ1-5, with 7 bases matching TRBD1. Germline V CDR1 and CDR2: MGHRA, YSYEKL. The CDR3 covers 15 residues. Unmatched junction bases numbered 6, after V lost 4 bases and J lost 3 bases. CDR3 sequence: CASSPQQGTNQPQHF. For the CDR3, the DNA is TGCGCCAGCAGCCCGCAACAGGGGACCAATCAGCCCCAGCATTTT.

The chain is built from TRBV7-8 and TRBJ2-1, with 11 positions matching TRBD2. Germline V gene data show CDR1 as SGHVS and CDR2 as FQNEAQ. With 1 base clipped from V and 0 bases from J, the junction kept 17 bases outside the gene matches. The CDR3 runs 22 residues. As DNA, the CDR3 is TGTGCCAGCAGCTTAGGAGCGACTAGCGGGACTAATTTTTTTAGCTCCTACAATGAGCAGTTCTTC. Residues: CASSLGATSGTNFFSSYNEQFF.

V gene TRBV7-9 combines with J gene TRBJ2-7; the match to TRBD1 covers 7 bases. Germline V gene sequence: CDR1 SEHNR, CDR2 FQNEAQ (reference sequence). The CDR3 length is 16 residues. J gave up 0 bases and V 1 base, and 6 bases lay outside the gene matches. The CDR3 is CASSLVRGGASYEQYF. CDR3 sequence (DNA): TGTGCCAGCAGCTTAGTAAGAGGGGGCGCCTCCTACGAGCAGTACTTC.

J is TRBJ2-2 and V is TRBV5-1; D might be TRBD1 (6 bases). Germline CDR1 SGHRS, CDR2 YFSETQ. Trimming removed 1 base from V and 0 bases from J, with 10 bases in between. The CDR3 totals 16 residues. The CDR3 DNA follows: TGCGCCAGCAGCTTGTTCGGACAGTCGAACACCGGGGAGCTGTTTTTT. Its protein is CASSLFGQSNTGELFF.

The chain has TRBV19 and TRBJ1-4; D is unresolved. Trimming took off 6 bases at V and 6 bases at J, with 17 bases between the two ends. Germline loops: CDR1 LNHDA, CDR2 SQIVND (reference sequence). This CDR3 contains 15 residues. CDR3 in amino acids: CASSRGGSPYEKLFF. The CDR3 DNA reads as TGTGCCAGTAGCCGAGGAGGCAGTCCTTATGAAAAACTGTTTTTT.

This chain joins TRBV6-1 and TRBJ1-5; perhaps TRBD1 as D (5 bases). Trimming pared 3 bases from V and 6 bases from J, leaving 18 bases between. Germline V gives CDR1 MNHNS, CDR2 SASEGT. The CDR3 consists of 16 residues. The chain's CDR3 is CASSERKRTTGQPQHF. The CDR3 DNA follows: TGTGCCAGCAGTGAGCGTAAGAGGACAACCGGTCAGCCCCAGCATTTT.

V and J are TRBV28 and TRBJ2-4; TRBD2 might be the D (7 bases). The CDR3 contains 17 residues. V lost 4 bases and J 0 bases, leaving 16 bases between the germline ends. Germline CDR1 and CDR2: MDHEN and SYDVKM. The CDR3 DNA reads as TGTGCCAGCAGTTCGCCCTCGGGGGGCGTAGCCAAAAACATTCAGTACTTC. Protein product: CASSSPSGGVAKNIQYF.

This chain connects TRBV19 to TRBJ2-2, with 7 bases aligning to TRBD1. This CDR3 is 15 amino acids long. Trimming removed 6 bases from V and 2 bases from J; junction bases left unmatched: 6. Germline loops: CDR1 LNHDA, CDR2 SQIVND (reference sequence). CDR3 nucleotides: TGTGCCAGTAGCTACAGGGGCCTAAACACCGGGGAGCTGTTTTTT. Its protein product is CASSYRGLNTGELFF.

The chain joins TRBV19 to TRBJ1-1, with D possibly matching TRBD1 (6 bases). V shed 8 bases and J shed 0 bases, with 13 bases lying between them. The CDR3 runs 14 residues. Germline CDR1 and CDR2: LNHDA and SQIVND (reference sequence). The CDR3 loop reads CASSNDRMNTEAFF. DNA for the CDR3: TGTGCCAGTTCCAATGACAGGATGAACACTGAAGCTTTCTTT. Using reference TRBV19 and TRBJ1-1 for the parts outside the CDR3, the full variable domain is DGGITQSPKYLFRKEGQNVTLSCEQNLNHDAMYWYRQDPGQGLRLIYYSQIVNDFQKGDIAEGYSVSREKKESFPLTVTSAQKNPTAFYLCASSNDRMNTEAFFGQGTRLTVV.

This chain connects TRBV10-3 to TRBJ2-3, with D tentatively TRBD1 (5 bases). The length of the CDR3 is 16 residues. Looked up from germline, CDR1 is ENHRY and CDR2 is SYGVKD. V lost 1 base to trimming and J lost 2 bases, with 13 bases between them. The CDR3 bases are TGTGCCATCAGTGAGTTCGAAAGGGGTAACACAGATACGCAGTATTTT. This translates into CAISEFERGNTDTQYF.

The chain uses TRBV7-2 and TRBJ2-1; 8 bases line up with TRBD1. Germline CDR1 and CDR2: SGHTA and FQGNSA. The CDR3 covers 15 residues. Losses at the gene ends were 1 base for V and 4 bases for J; bases not matched to a gene: 3. For the CDR3, the DNA is TGTGCCAGCAGCTTAGACAGGGGGACTTACAATGAGCAGTTCTTC. Translating it yields CASSLDRGTYNEQFF.

This chain joins TRBV2 and TRBJ2-7; maybe TRBD1 (5 bases). This CDR3 has 13 amino acids. The germline CDR1 and CDR2 sequences are SNHLY and FYNNEI. The V and J ends lost 6 bases and 1 base respectively, with 10 bases between them. DNA for the CDR3: TGTGCCAGCAGAGTGACAGAGTCCTACGAGCAGTACTTC. Its translation is CASRVTESYEQYF.

The rearrangement links TRBV5-5 to TRBJ1-2; 7 bases map to TRBD1. The CDR3 runs to 15 residues. Germline V gene data show CDR1 as SGHKS and CDR2 as YYEKEE (reference sequence). V dropped 4 bases and J dropped 6; count of bases not matched to a gene: 12. CDR3 region: CASSADATGSDGYTF. CDR3 in DNA: TGTGCCAGCAGCGCGGATGCGACAGGGAGTGATGGCTACACCTTC.

The chain has TRBV6-5 and TRBJ1-2; a possible D gene is TRBD1 (5 bases). V lost 6 bases to trimming and J lost 7 bases, with 12 bases between them. The germline gives CDR1 MNHEY, CDR2 SVGAGI. The CDR3 is 12 residues long. CDR3 sequence (DNA): TGTGCCAGCAGCCGCATGCAGGGTGGCTACACCTTC. Its translation: CASSRMQGGYTF.

The chain uses TRBV10-3 and TRBJ1-1; D is uncertain. Trimming stripped 0 bases from V and 4 bases from J, with 18 bases between. The CDR3 runs 17 residues. Germline lookup yields CDR1 ENHRY and CDR2 SYGVKD. The CDR3 DNA is TGTGCCATCAGTGAGTCGATTGGAGGGCGGGGATCCACTGAAGCTTTCTTT. Encoded protein: CAISESIGGRGSTEAFF.

The V and J genes are TRBV2 and TRBJ1-2; D unresolved. In germline, CDR1 is SNHLY, CDR2 FYNNEI. V lost 3 bases to trimming and J lost 4 bases, with 6 bases between them. The CDR3 loop spans 12 amino acids. In DNA form, the CDR3 reads TGTGCCAGCAGTGAGAGCGGCTATGGCTACACCTTC. It specifies CASSESGYGYTF.

The V call is TRBV18, the J call TRBJ1-5; 7 nucleotides align to TRBD1. Per the germline V gene, CDR1 is KGHSH and CDR2 is LQKENI. The CDR3 extends over 14 amino acids. V dropped 5 bases and J dropped 3; count of bases not matched to a gene: 4. The CDR3 is CASSEGQLNQPQHF. DNA for the CDR3: TGTGCCAGCTCAGAGGGACAGCTCAATCAGCCCCAGCATTTT.

J is TRBJ2-6 and V is TRBV3-1 (or the pseudogene TRBV3-2); D unclear. The V end lost 5 bases, the J end lost 0 bases, and 8 bases lay between the germline ends. CDR1 LGHDT and CDR2 YNNKEL come from the germline V gene (reference sequence). This CDR3 is built from 15 residues. The CDR3 DNA follows: TGTGCCAGCAGCTGGGCAACCTCTGGGGCCAACGTCCTGACTTTC. Translated: CASSWATSGANVLTF.

V gene TRBV7-9 combines with J gene TRBJ1-2, with TRBD1 matching 10 bases. V was pared by 5 bases and J by 7 bases, with 10 bases of the junction left unmatched. Germline V lookup: CDR1 SEHNR, CDR2 FQNEAQ (reference sequence). The CDR3 extends over 15 amino acids. As DNA, the CDR3 is TGTGCCAGCAGCCAACGGGGACAGGGGAGGGGTGGCTACACCTTC. Protein: CASSQRGQGRGGYTF.

In DNA form, the CDR3 reads TGTGCCAGCAGCTTAACGGGGGCCCCGAACACTGAAGCTTTCTTT. This sequence encodes CASSLTGAPNTEAFF. The gene calls are TRBV7-3 and TRBJ1-1; a possible D gene is TRBD1 (6 bases). CDR3 size: 15 residues. The germline V gene has CDR1 SGHTA and CDR2 FQGTGA. V gave up 0 bases and J gave up 1 base, with 9 bases separating them.

CDR3 bases: TGTGCCTGGAGTGGGAGGGGGCTGGGGTCTATCGAAAAACTGTTTTTT. It translates to CAWSGRGLGSIEKLFF. The chain uses TRBV30 and TRBJ1-4, with 7 bases lining up with TRBD1. Per the germline V gene, CDR1 is GTSNPN and CDR2 is SVGIG (reference sequence). Unmatched junction bases numbered 13, after V lost 1 base and J lost 8 bases. This CDR3 spans 16 amino acids. The full variable domain, completed using reference TRBV30 and TRBJ1-4, is SQTIHQWPATLVQPVGSPLSLECTVEGTSNPNLYWYRQAAGRGLQLLFYSVGIGQISSEVPQNLSASRPQDRQFILSSKKLLLSDSGFYLCAWSGRGLGSIEKLFFGSGTQLSVL.

V usage is TRBV11-2 and J usage is TRBJ1-2, with 8 bases identical to TRBD1. The germline V gene encodes CDR1 SGHAT and CDR2 FQNNGV. Unmatched junction bases numbered 9, after V lost 7 bases and J lost 8 bases. The CDR3 loop spans 13 amino acids. CDR3 region: CASTPDRAGGYTF. In nucleotides, the CDR3 is TGTGCCAGCACCCCGGACAGGGCTGGCGGCTACACCTTC.

This clone was counted a single time. The gene calls are TRBV29-1 and TRBJ1-2; TRBD1 matches at 9 bases. Germline CDR1 is SQVTM and CDR2 is ANQGSEA. The ends lost 7 bases at V and 0 bases at J; junction bases unmatched: 9. The CDR3 runs 15 residues. The CDR3 DNA reads as TGCAGCGCTAGCGGACAGGGGACAACTAACTATGGCTACACCTTC. Amino acid sequence: CSASGQGTTNYGYTF. Combining the CDR3 with reference TRBV29-1 and TRBJ1-2 gives the whole variable domain SAVISQKPSRDICQRGTSLTIQCQVDSQVTMMFWYRQQPGQSLTLIATANQGSEATYESGFVIDKFPISRPNLTFSTLTVSNMSPEDSSIYLCSASGQGTTNYGYTFGSGTRLTVV.